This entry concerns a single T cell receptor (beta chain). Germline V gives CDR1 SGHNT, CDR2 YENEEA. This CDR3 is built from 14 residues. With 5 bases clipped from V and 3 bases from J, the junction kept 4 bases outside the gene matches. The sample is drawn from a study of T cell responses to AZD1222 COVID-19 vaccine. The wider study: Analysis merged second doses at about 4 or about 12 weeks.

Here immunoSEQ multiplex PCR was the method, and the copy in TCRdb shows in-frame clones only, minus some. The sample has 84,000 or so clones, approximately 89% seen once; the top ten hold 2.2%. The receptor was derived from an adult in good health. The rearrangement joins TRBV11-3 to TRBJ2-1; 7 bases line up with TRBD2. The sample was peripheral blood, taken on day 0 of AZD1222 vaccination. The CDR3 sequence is CASSRSGNYNEQFF. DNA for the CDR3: TGTGCCAGCAGCCGAAGCGGGAACTACAATGAGCAGTTCTTC.